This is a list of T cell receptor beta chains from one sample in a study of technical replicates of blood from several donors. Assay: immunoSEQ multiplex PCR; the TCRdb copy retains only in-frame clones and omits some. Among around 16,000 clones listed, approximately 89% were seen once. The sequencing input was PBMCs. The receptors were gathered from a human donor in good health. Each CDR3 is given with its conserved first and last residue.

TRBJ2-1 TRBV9 CASSGQGLDYNEQFF
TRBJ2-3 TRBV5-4 CASRVMGGRANTQYF
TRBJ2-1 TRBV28 CATQGGYNEQFF
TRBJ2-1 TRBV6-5 CASSYSTRNNEQFF
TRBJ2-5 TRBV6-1 CASSEAKGTSGRGWTQYF
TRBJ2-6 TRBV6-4 CASSQGLGANVLTF
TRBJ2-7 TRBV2 CASSLPQGASHEQYF
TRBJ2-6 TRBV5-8 CASSARFSGANVLTF
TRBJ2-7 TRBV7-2 CASSLGQGSGEQYF
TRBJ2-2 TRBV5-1 CASSLAAGTGELFF
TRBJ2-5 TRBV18 CASSPGTAETQYF
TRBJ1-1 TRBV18 CASRPGGINTEAFF
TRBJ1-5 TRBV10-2 CASSGATGGGQPQHF
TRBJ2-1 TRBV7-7 CASSPGLAGGPNEQFF
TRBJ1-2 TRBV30 CASTYSRGYTF
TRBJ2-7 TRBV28 CASSFSPDRGRDDEQYF
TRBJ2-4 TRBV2 CASSEAQGRDIQYF
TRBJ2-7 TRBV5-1 CASSVRDRDYEQYF
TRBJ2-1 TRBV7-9 CATGTVPYNEQFF
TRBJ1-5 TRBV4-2 CASSQDQGNQPQHF
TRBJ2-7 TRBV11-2 CASSLGGGDFHEQYF
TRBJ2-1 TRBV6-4 CASSDRDNNEQFF
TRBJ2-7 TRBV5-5 CASSFLYEQYF
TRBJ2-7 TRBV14 CASSQSPPPRGVYEQYF
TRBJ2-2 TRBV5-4 CASSPTSGRTGELFF
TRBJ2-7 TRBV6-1 CASTEDKGRLEQYF
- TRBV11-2 CASSPSGGQGGSEQYF
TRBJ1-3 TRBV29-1 CSVQGAGNTIYF
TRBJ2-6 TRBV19 CASTPTTKAGANVLTF
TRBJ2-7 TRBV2 CASSDQSPPYEQYF
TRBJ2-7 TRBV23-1 CASSTHILPDRVSYEQYF
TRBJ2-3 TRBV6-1 CASSVRRGHGDTQYF
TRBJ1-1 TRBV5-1 CASSLGQEVVKAFF
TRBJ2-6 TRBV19 CASSLRGSGANVLTF
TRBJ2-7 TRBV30 CAWSIGTVTYEQYF
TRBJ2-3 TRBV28 CASSASGVSTDTQYF
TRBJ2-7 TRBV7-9 CASSLGQYSSYEQYF
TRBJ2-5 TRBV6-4 CDIEASGQETQYF
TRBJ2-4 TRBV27 CASSPGGTSGTYNIQYF
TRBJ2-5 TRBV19 CASSMARDQETQYF
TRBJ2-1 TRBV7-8 CASSLGSGGSDEQFF
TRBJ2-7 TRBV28 CASSLRSRDRSSYEQYF